The clone carrying this TCR beta chain was counted only a few times. Its antigen is as yet unknown. The sample is drawn from a study of T cell responses to AZD1222 COVID-19 vaccine. Study-wide results and caveats: There were vaccine-associated CD4 TCRs across spike, dominant at 160-218 and 743-854. Close to half of spike-specific TCRs reportedly recognize unmutated variant regions.

Germline CDR1 SQVTM, CDR2 ANQGSEA. This CDR3 contains 11 residues. V dropped 7 bases and J dropped 0 bases, with 6 bases sitting between them. Assay used: immunoSEQ multiplex PCR; TCRdb lists only in-frame clones, some missing. The sample lists 170,000 or so clones; approximately 86% were seen once. The TCR comes from an adult who received the AZD1222 COVID-19 vaccine. The chain carries TRBV29-1 and TRBJ1-1; no firm D call. Sample: peripheral blood, taken 28 days after the second AZD1222 dose. Written as DNA, the CDR3 is TGCAGCGAAAGGGTGAACACTGAAGCTTTCTTT. Its translation: CSERVNTEAFF.